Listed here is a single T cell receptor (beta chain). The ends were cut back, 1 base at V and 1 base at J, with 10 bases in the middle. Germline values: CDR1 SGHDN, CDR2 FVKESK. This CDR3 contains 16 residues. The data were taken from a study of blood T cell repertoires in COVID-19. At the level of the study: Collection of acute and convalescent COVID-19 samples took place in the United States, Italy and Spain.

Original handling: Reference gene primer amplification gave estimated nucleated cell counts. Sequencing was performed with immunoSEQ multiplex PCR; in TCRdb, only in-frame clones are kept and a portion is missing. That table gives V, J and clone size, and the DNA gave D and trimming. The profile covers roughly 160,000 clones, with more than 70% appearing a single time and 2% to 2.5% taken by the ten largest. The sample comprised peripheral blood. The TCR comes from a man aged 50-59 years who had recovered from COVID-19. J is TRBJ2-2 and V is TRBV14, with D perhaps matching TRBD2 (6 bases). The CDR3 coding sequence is TGTGCCAGCAGCCAAGGGAGGGGAGAGAACACCGGGGAGCTGTTTTTT. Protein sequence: CASSQGRGENTGELFF.